This T cell receptor beta chain originates from a study of cytomegalovirus exposure and HLA in healthy donors. The germline gives CDR1 SGDLS, CDR2 YYNGEE. This CDR3 spans 14 amino acids. V dropped 4 bases and J dropped 3 bases, with 13 bases sitting between them. A multiplex PCR was run with 60 Vbeta primers and 13 Jbeta primers. TCRdb keeps only in-frame clones here, not all; method: immunoSEQ multiplex PCR. The sample lists approximately 190,000 clones, about nine tenths seen once, with about 1% in the top ten. This sequence joins TRBV9 and TRBJ1-2; no clear D gene. This receptor was taken from a boy aged 2 to 10 in good health and CMV-seronegative. The sequencing sample was made of PBMCs. This chain's CDR3 is CASSPQSSYYGYTF. The CDR3 bases are TGTGCCAGCAGCCCCCAGTCCAGTTACTATGGCTACACCTTC.